This TCR beta chain was captured in a study of cytomegalovirus exposure and HLA in healthy donors (dated by TCRdb to about 2017). In the study overall: According to an earlier analysis of 587 of the donors, about 179 million T cells yielded roughly 100 million unique TCR beta sequences and around 300 Gb of sequence data. All discovery cohort repertoires had been generated on a single sequencing platform. Roughly five DR-DQ haplotypes were handled as single units for association and clustering, since linkage in the cohort was strong. A later analysis re-examined previously published TCR beta repertoires from 610 or so donors and added high-resolution HLA genotyping to investigate patterns of TCR occurrence. The later analysis used no new phenotypic data to find candidate immune exposures, relying instead on TCR beta sequences and their occurrence across donors. Around 320 gigabases of sequencing data and roughly 90 million unique TCR sequences were included in an early release covering about 700 HLA-typed donors. Donor age, sex, ethnicity and CMV serostatus were collected together with the repertoire data. Among around 400 genotyped donors of the cohort, an average of around 240,000 unique TCR beta nucleotide sequences was sequenced per donor, of which 15% to 20% were non-productive. An earlier analysis of 450 to 750 of the donors used high-throughput TCR beta sequencing to judge whether each TCR beta V gene segment behaved as functional or pseudogenic. Besides the first cohort of some 670 subjects, a separate validation cohort made up of 90 to 150 different subjects was used. Typing coverage differed by locus: A, B, C, DRB1 and DQB1 were typed in about 629-640 donors, DQA1 in around 500, DPA1 in around 580, and DPB1 in 450 to 480. The T cell repertoires of roughly 660 subjects were profiled by immunosequencing and related to cytomegalovirus serostatus. High-throughput TCR immunosequencing, statistical association of individual TCRs with disease status, and machine learning were combined to predict cytomegalovirus infection status. A later genetic analysis used genome-wide SNP genotypes for about three fifths of the 666 donors, treating that subset as a discovery cohort. Of the roughly 400 genotyped donors, about 80% fell in the genetic ancestry cluster associated with self-reported Caucasian donors. The study aimed to test whether cataloging public T cell receptors could reveal signatures of past pathogen exposure. HLA typing covered class I and class II loci at four-digit resolution. The paper as a whole reports these results and caveats: A group of highly shared sequence variants was considered likely to be a technical artifact of the sequencing pipeline. The only immune exposure information available for the cohort was CMV serostatus. Because some donors lacked HLA typing at each locus, the association tests relied only on the typed subset. Because counts were too low, under 20 rarely observed V segments, including chromosome 9 orphons, were left out of the earlier analysis of a few hundred of the donors. The presence/absence analyses assumed that sequencing depth was roughly uniform across donors, and that assumption may not be true. In this cohort, only TCR beta chains were sequenced, and detectable features were limited by the absence of alpha or paired-chain data. Several of the top co-occurrence clusters appeared to be linked to parvovirus B19, influenza, CMV and Epstein-Barr virus, according to a later analysis. The classifier was reported to diagnose cytomegalovirus status with high specificity and sensitivity in both the original cohort and the validation cohort. Across donors, most TCR sequences were observed very rarely, whereas some public TCRs were present in many individuals. In vitro tests confirmed that a few of the cytomegalovirus-associated TCR beta chains recognize cytomegalovirus antigens. It was suggested by the authors that the approach could potentially be generalized to other disease states and immunological phenotypes. Specific HLA alleles were associated with 15,000 to 20,000 TCR beta sequences at a false discovery rate of 0.05 in a later analysis. A further reported finding was that TCR beta sequences accurately predicted the HLA-A and HLA-B alleles for most subjects in the first cohort. In a later analysis, the rate of TCR association differed among HLA loci, with DRB1 alleles having the most associated TCRs and HLA-C alleles having the fewest. In an earlier analysis of fewer than 700 of the donors, most TCR beta V segments appeared in productive rearrangements about 87% or about 30% of the time, broadly matching IMGT annotations. In a later genetic analysis, a missense DCLRE1C variant was associated with V-gene and J-gene trimming of TCR beta chains, and the association was replicated in an independent cohort. A later analysis found that HLA-associated TCR beta chains were more clonally expanded and had lower generation probabilities than equally common non-associated chains. A total of 150 to 200 TCR beta chains were listed by the study as associated with cytomegalovirus. Correlated functional status among segregating V segments might be attributable to linkage disequilibrium, but an unknown experimental factor could not be ruled out. Assigning TCR associations to individual alleles was difficult when HLA alleles, especially DR and DQ, strongly co-occurred. The 87-base-pair reads could not distinguish some IMGT-functional V segments, including TRBV6-2 and TRBV6-3, so those segments were excluded. In a later genetic analysis, fewer N-insertions in productive TCRs were reported among donors in an Asian-associated ancestry cluster than the roughly 700-donor mean. Most CMV-associated TCR beta chains appeared to be HLA-restricted in a later analysis, and the HLA associations seemed to be driven largely by CMV exposure.

Inclusive of the bounding cysteine and phenylalanine, the CDR3 is 16 residues long. Just CDR3 DNA is preserved here, 48 bases in frame from base 1. Reading the germline V gene (reference sequence) gives CDR1 SSHAT and CDR2 FNYEAQ. On this clone itself: Its antigen target is currently unknown. A junction boundary mismatches the germline segment, possibly from a read error.

The library came from the immunoSEQ multiplex PCR assay. For the multiplex PCR, a mixture combining 60 forward primers for TCR Vbeta segments and 13 reverse primers for TCR Jbeta segments was used. Amplification of the CDR3 region of rearranged TCR beta genes was performed with a multiplex PCR assay on genomic DNA. The amplified TCR beta libraries were sequenced on the Illumina HiSeq System as 87-base-pair reads. Processing in the source paper ran as follows. Across the 640 or so repertoires, a later analysis counted 75 million to 90 million unique TCR beta chains, 9.5 million to 13 million of which were shared by at least two donors. A nearest-neighbor algorithm error-corrected the raw reads and collapsed the reads into unique sequences, merging closely related sequences to remove PCR and sequencing errors. To assign V, D and J gene segments, CDR3 sequences were aligned to IMGT reference sequences. Each retained sequence needed at least a six-nucleotide match to both a V gene segment and a J gene segment. A rearrangement was called productive if the CDR3 had no stop codons and remained in frame with V and J, and every other rearrangement was called non-productive. CDR3 was defined by IMGT convention, running from the second conserved V-encoded cysteine to the conserved J-encoded phenylalanine. In an earlier analysis of roughly 610 of the donors, sequences lacking an unambiguous match to a single V gene segment were excluded. An earlier analysis of some 500 of the donors classified V segments as functional when productive rearrangements were above 56.7% and as segregating when the standard deviation between donors was above 5%. To diagnose cytomegalovirus status from the catalog of TCR beta chain sequences, a statistical classification framework was built. A later analysis assigned V and J genes by comparing TCR nucleotide sequences with IMGT/GENE-DB human TR gene sequences. A later analysis assigned CDR3 sequences and most-parsimonious VDJ recombination scenarios with the TCRdist pipeline. In a later analysis, each TCR beta chain was defined by its CDR3 amino acid sequence together with its V-gene family, and reads lacking a unique V-gene family were excluded. As a way to deal with suspected cross-contamination and a sequencing artifact, a later analysis dropped 592 nucleotide sequences that were highly shared and had low generation probability. In a later analysis, a clonal expansion index for each public chain was calculated from normalized within-repertoire ranks of inferred template counts. In a later analysis, generation probabilities were computed with a VDJ recombination model fitted to out-of-frame rearrangements, and the resulting probabilities were checked against IGoR. A later analysis scored TCR-TCR, TCR-HLA and TCR-CMV co-occurrence with hypergeometric tests, applying a repertoire-size bias correction to TCR pairs. In a later analysis, false discovery rates were estimated by permuting HLA or CMV assignments 20 times. In a later analysis, co-occurring TCRs were grouped with DBSCAN, and TCRdist sequence similarity was added when clustering was performed within HLA-allele-positive subsets. Repertoires with fewer than 30,000 or more than 120,000 public chains, plus five repertoires with anomalous nucleotide sharing, were excluded from co-occurrence clustering. TCRdb mirrors the immuneACCESS table, restricted to in-frame sequences. Some clones are absent from its copies; in checked studies, under half trace to an unresolved V gene, and the reason for the others is unknown. V, J and clone size reflect that table, while D and trimming were determined from the DNA. The sample table records 160,000 or so clones; about two thirds of these occur just once. The ten largest clones represent 2% to 3% of the sample.

The cohort consisted of 600 to 700 healthy bone marrow donors. Cohort members were all nominally healthy when sampled, although unrecorded immune exposures were likely present. Of the 600 or so cohort members, approximately 300 had a positive CMV serostatus and about 350 had a negative one, while no CMV serostatus was recorded for the donor. A peripheral blood sample was provided by each donor, and peripheral blood mononuclear cells were used for TCR beta sequencing. The Qiagen DNeasy Blood Extraction Kit was used to extract genomic DNA from the blood cell samples. Sequences were obtained from PBMCs. The TCR sequence derives from a human donor in good health. The V gene is TRBV7-7 and the J gene is TRBJ1-3; no D gene can be assigned with confidence. Read as DNA, the sequence is TGTGCTAGCAGCTCTGGTGCTGGGCAGTCTGGAAACACCATATATTTT. Its amino acids are CASSSGAGQSGNTIYF.